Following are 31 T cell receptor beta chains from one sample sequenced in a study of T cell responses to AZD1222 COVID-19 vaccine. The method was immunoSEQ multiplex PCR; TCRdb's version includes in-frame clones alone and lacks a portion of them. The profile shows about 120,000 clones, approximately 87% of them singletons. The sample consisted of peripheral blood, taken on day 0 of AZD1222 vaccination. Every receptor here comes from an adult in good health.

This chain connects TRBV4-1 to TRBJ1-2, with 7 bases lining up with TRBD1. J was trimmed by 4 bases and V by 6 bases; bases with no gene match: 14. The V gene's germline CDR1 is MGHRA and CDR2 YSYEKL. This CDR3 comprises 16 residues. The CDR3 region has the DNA TGCGCCAGCAGGTTTGAGGACAGGCTAGAGGGCTATGGCTACACCTTC. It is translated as CASRFEDRLEGYGYTF.

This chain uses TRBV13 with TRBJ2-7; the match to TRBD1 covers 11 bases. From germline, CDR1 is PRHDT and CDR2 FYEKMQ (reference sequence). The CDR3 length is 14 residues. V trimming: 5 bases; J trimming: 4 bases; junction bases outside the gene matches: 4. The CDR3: CASSTGQGEYEQYF. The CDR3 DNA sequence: TGTGCCAGCAGCACGGGACAGGGGGAATACGAGCAGTACTTC.

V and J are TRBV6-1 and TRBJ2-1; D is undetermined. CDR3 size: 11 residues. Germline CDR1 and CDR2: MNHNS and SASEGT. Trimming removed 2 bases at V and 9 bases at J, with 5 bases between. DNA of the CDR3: TGTGCCAGCAGTGAACTAGTTGAGCAGTTCTTC. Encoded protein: CASSELVEQFF.

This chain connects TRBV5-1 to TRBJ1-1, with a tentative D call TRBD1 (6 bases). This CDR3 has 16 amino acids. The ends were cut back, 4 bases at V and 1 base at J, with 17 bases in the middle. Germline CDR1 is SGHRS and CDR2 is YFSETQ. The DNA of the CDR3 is TGCGCCAGCAGCCCTCTCCTAGGACAGCCGAACACTGAAGCTTTCTTT. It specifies CASSPLLGQPNTEAFF.

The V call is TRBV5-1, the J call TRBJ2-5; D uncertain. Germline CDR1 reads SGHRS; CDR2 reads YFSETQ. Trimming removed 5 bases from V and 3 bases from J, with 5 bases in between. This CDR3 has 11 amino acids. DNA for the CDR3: TGCGCCAGCAGTGAGAAAGAGACCCAGTACTTC. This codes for CASSEKETQYF.

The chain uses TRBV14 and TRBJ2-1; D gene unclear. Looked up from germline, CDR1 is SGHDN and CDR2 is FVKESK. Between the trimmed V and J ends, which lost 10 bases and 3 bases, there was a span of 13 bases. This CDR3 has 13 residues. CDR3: CATMDGNYNEQFF. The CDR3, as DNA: TGTGCCACCATGGACGGAAACTACAATGAGCAGTTCTTC.

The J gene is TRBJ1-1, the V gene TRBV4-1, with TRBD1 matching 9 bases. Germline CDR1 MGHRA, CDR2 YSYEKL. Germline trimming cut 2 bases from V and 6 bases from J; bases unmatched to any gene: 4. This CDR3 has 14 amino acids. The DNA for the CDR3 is TGCGCCAGCAGCCAACGACAGGGGGAAGCTGAAGCTTTCTTT. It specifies CASSQRQGEAEAFF.

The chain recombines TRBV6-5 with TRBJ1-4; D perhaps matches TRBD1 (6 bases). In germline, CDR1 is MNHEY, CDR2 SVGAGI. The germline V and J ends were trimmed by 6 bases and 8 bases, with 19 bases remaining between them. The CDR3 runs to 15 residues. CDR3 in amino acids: CASSPGRGGKEKLFF. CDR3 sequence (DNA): TGTGCCAGCAGCCCCGGCAGGGGAGGTAAAGAAAAACTGTTTTTT.

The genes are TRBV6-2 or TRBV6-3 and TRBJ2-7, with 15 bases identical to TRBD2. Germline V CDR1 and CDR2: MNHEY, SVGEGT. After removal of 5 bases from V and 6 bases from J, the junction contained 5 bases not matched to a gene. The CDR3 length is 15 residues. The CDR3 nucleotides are TGTGCCAGCAGTAGGGGGACTAGCGGGAGGCGCGAGCAGTACTTC. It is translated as CASSRGTSGRREQYF.

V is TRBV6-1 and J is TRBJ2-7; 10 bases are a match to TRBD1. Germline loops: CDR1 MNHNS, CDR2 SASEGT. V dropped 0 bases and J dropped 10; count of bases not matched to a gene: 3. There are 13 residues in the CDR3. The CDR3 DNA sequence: TGTGCCAGCAGTGAAGCCCGGGACAGGGGTCAGTACTTC. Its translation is CASSEARDRGQYF.

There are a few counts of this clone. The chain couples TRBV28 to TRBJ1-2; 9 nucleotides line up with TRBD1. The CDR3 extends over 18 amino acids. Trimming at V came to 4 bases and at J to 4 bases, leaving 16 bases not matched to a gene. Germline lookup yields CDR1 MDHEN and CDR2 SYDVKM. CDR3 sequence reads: CASSSGGPGQGRRYGYTF. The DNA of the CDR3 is TGTGCCAGCAGTTCCGGAGGACCGGGACAGGGAAGACGCTATGGCTACACCTTC.

The CDR3 region has the DNA TGTGCCAGCAGCCCCTCCAGGAGCGAGCAGTACTTC. Protein product: CASSPSRSEQYF. V and J are TRBV12-3 or TRBV12-4 and TRBJ2-7, with D hard to call. V was cut by 6 bases and J by 6 bases, with 12 bases left in between. The CDR3 sequence is 12 residues long.

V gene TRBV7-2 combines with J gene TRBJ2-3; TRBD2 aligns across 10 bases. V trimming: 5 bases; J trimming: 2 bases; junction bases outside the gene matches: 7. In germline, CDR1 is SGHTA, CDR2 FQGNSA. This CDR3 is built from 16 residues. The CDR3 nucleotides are TGTGCCAGCAGCCCTGGGACTAGCGAGGTCACAGATACGCAGTATTTT. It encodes CASSPGTSEVTDTQYF.

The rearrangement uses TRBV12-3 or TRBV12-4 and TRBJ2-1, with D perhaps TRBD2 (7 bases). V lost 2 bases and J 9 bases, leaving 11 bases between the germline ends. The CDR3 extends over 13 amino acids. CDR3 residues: CASSLTRGGEQFF. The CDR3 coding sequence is TGTGCCAGCAGTTTAACTAGGGGGGGTGAGCAGTTCTTC.

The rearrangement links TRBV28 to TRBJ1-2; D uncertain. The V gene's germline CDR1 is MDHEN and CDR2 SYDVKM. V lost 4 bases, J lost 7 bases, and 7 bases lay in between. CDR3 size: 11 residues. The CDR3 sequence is CASSSIGGYTF. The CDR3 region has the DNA TGTGCCAGCAGTTCAATCGGTGGCTACACCTTC.

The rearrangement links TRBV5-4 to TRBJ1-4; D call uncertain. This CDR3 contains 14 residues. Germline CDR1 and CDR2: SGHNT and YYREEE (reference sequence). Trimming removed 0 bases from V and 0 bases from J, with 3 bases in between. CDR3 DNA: TGTGCCAGCAGCTTGGATTCAACTAATGAAAAACTGTTTTTT. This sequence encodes CASSLDSTNEKLFF. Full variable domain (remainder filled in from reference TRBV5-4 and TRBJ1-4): ETGVTQSPTHLIKTRGQQVTLRCSSQSGHNTVSWYQQALGQGPQFIFQYYREEENGRGNFPPRFSGLQFPNYSSELNVNALELDDSALYLCASSLDSTNEKLFFGSGTQLSVL.

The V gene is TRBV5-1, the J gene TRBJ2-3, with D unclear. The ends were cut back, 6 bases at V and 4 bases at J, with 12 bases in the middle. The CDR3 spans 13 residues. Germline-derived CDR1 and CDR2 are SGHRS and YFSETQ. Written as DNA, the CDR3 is TGCGCCAGCACGGCAGGCTTATCAGATACGCAGTATTTT. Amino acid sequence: CASTAGLSDTQYF.

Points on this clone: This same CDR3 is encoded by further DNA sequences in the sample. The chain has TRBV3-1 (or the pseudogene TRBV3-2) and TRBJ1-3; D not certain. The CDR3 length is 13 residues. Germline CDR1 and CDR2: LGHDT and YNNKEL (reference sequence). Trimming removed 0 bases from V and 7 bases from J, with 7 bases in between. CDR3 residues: CASSQDLGNTIYF. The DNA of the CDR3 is TGTGCCAGCAGCCAAGATTTGGGGAACACCATATATTTT.

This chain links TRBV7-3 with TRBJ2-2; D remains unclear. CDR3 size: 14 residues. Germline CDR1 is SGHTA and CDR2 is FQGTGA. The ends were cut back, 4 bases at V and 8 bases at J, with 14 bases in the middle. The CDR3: CASSSREQGGELFF. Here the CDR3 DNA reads TGTGCCAGCAGCTCTAGGGAACAAGGGGGGGAGCTGTTTTTT.

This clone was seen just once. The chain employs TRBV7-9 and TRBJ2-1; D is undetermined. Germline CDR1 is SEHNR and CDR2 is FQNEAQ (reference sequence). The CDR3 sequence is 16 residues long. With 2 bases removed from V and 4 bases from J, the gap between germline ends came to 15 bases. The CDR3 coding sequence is TGTGCCAGCAGCTTAATGACAACCTCTCGATACAATGAGCAGTTCTTC. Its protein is CASSLMTTSRYNEQFF.

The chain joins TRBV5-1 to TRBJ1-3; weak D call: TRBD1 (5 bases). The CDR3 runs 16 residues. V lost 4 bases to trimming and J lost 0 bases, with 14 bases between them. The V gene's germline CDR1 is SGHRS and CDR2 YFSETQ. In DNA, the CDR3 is TGCGCCAGCAGCCTTGGGACTGGGAGCTCTGGAAACACCATATATTTT. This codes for CASSLGTGSSGNTIYF.

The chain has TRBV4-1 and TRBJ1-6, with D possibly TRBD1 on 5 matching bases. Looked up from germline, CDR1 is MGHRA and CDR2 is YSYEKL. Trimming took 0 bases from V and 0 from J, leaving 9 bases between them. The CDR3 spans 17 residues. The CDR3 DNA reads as TGCGCCAGCAGCCAAGAATGGGGGAGCTCCTATAATTCACCCCTCCACTTT. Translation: CASSQEWGSSYNSPLHF.

The CDR3 sequence is CASSTDRGRTEAFF. CDR3 coding DNA: TGTGCCAGCAGCACCGACAGGGGTCGCACTGAAGCTTTCTTT. This chain uses TRBV7-2 with TRBJ1-1; 8 positions agree with TRBD1. The V segment lost 5 bases and the J segment 4 bases; nucleotides outside the gene matches: 6. The CDR3 extends over 14 amino acids. CDR1 and CDR2 from the germline V gene are SGHTA and FQGNSA.

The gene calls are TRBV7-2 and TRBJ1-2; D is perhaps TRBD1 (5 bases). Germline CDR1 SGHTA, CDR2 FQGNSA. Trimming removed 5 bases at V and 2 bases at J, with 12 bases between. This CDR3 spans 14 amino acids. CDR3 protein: CASSPRDGNYGYTF. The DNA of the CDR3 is TGTGCCAGCAGCCCCCGGGACGGGAACTATGGCTACACCTTC.

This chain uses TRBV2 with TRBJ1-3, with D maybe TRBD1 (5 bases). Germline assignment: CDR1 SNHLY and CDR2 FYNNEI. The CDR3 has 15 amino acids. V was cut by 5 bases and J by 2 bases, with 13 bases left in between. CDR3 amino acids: CASSPHGGTGNTIYF. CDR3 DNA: TGTGCCAGCAGTCCACATGGGGGAACTGGAAACACCATATATTTT.

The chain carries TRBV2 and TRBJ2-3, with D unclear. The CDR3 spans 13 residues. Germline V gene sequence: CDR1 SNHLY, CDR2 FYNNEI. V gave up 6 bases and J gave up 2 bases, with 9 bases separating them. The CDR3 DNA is TGTGCCAGCAGCGGGCCGTTCACAGATACGCAGTATTTT. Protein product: CASSGPFTDTQYF.

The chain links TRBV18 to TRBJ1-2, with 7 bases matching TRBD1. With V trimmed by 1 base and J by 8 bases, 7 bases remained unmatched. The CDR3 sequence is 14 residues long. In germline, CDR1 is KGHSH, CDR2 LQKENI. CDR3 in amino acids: CASSPRQGGFGYTF. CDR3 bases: TGTGCCAGCTCACCACGTCAAGGGGGCTTCGGCTACACCTTC.

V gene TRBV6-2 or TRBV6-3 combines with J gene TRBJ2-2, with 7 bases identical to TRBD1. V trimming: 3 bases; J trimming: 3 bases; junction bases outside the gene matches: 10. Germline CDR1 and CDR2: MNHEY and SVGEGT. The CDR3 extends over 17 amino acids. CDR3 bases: TGTGCCAGCAGTTATGGCCGTCGACAGGGTGACACCGGGGAGCTGTTTTTT. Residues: CASSYGRRQGDTGELFF.

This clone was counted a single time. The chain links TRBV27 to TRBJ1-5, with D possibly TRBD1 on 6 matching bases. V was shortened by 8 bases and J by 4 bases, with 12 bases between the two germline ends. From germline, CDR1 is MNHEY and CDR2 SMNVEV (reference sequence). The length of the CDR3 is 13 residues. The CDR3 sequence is CASSGQINQPQHF. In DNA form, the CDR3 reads TGTGCCAGCTCCGGACAGATTAATCAGCCCCAGCATTTT.

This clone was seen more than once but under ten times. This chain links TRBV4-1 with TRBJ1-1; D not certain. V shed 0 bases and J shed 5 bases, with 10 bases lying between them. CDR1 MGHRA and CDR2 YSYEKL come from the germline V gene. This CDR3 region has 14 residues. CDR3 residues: CASSQDGLGTEAFF. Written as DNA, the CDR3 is TGCGCCAGCAGCCAAGATGGATTGGGGACTGAAGCTTTCTTT.

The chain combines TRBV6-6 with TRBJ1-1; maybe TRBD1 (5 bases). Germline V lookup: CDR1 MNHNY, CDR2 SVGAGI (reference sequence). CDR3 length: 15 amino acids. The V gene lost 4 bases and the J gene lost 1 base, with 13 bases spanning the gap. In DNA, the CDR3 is TGTGCCAGCAGTTGGGGACGGCATCCGAACACTGAAGCTTTCTTT. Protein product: CASSWGRHPNTEAFF.